A selection of T cell receptor beta chains follows, all from one sample in a study of T cell responses to AZD1222 COVID-19 vaccine. Clones were read by immunoSEQ multiplex PCR, and TCRdb kept only the in-frame ones, dropping some. The sample lists 60,000 to 100,000 clones; about nine tenths were seen once. Sequenced here: peripheral blood, sampled on day 0 of AZD1222 vaccination. The receptors were sampled from an adult in good health. Both conserved end residues are part of each CDR3. D genes are given only for firm matches. For some rows the clone size is stated as once, few or many, or as a class when expanded; others skip it.

len,abundance,d_gene,j_gene,v_gene,CDR3aa,CDR3nt
14,.,TRBD1,TRBJ2-3,TRBV5-4,CASSTGTASDTQYF,TGTGCCAGCAGTACCGGGACAGCCTCAGATACGCAGTATTTT
17,.,TRBD2,TRBJ2-3,TRBV7-3,CASSATTSGRLTDTQYF,TGTGCCAGCAGCGCGACGACTAGCGGGAGGCTCACAGATACGCAGTATTTT
15,.,.,TRBJ1-5,TRBV28,CASKEQGRRNQPQHF,TGTGCCAGCAAAGAACAGGGACGGCGCAATCAGCCCCAGCATTTT
17,once,.,TRBJ1-1,TRBV18,CASSPSTFRGVLTEAFF,TGTGCCAGCTCACCATCGACGTTTAGGGGCGTTTTGACTGAAGCTTTCTTT
18,.,TRBD2,TRBJ2-1,TRBV2,CASTPGLAGGPSLPEQFF,TGTGCCAGCACCCCCGGACTAGCGGGAGGCCCCTCCCTCCCCGAGCAGTTCTTC
15,.,.,TRBJ2-2,TRBV27,CASSLNGANTGELFF,TGTGCCAGCAGTTTAAACGGGGCGAACACCGGGGAGCTGTTTTTT
14,.,.,TRBJ2-7,TRBV5-1,CASSLDGLPYEQYF,TGCGCCAGCAGCTTGGACGGGCTCCCCTACGAGCAGTACTTC
13,.,.,TRBJ2-2,TRBV12-5,CASGPGGDGELFF,TGTGCTAGTGGTCCTGGCGGCGACGGGGAGCTGTTTTTT
13,.,.,TRBJ1-3,TRBV10-3,CAITKSSGNTIYF,TGTGCCATCACCAAGAGCTCTGGAAACACCATATATTTT
17,.,.,TRBJ2-4,TRBV15,CATSRDRNRAAKNIQYF,TGTGCCACCAGCAGAGATCGGAATAGGGCGGCCAAAAACATTCAGTACTTC
16,.,TRBD2,TRBJ2-7,TRBV19,CASSQDTRLAEYEQYF,TGTGCCAGTAGCCAGGACACAAGACTAGCGGAGTACGAGCAGTACTTC
13,few,TRBD1,TRBJ1-5,TRBV7-8,CASSSDRGQPQHF,TGTGCCAGCAGCTCGGACAGGGGCCAGCCCCAGCATTTT
16,.,.,TRBJ1-2,TRBV5-6,CASSLAWGGSNYGYTF,TGTGCCAGCAGCTTGGCGTGGGGGGGATCTAACTATGGCTACACCTTC
17,.,TRBD2,TRBJ2-3,TRBV18,CASSLGTSGGGTDTQYF,TGTGCCAGCTCACTGGGGACTAGCGGAGGGGGCACAGATACGCAGTATTTT
15,.,.,TRBJ2-2,TRBV3-1/TRBV3-2,CASSYGRGRTGELFF,TGTGCCAGCAGCTATGGGAGGGGGAGAACCGGGGAGCTGTTTTTT